This TCR beta chain comes out of a study of OX40 agonist ivuxolimab in advanced cancers. Study at large: Those enrolled were approximately 87% male, with a mean age of 60 years and ages from 23 to 79. Broader study findings: Clonal expansion was seen in CD4+ and CD8+ blood T cells by week 6 at 0.1 to 3.0 mg/kg. The study found among the lowest clonal expansion in partial responders at 0.1-3.0 mg/kg.

Anyone with autoimmune disease history or systemic immunosuppression was excluded. On this clone: Its target is unknown.

TCRdb's table, derived via immunoSEQ multiplex PCR, lists solely in-frame clones and lacks some. The sample lists about 93,000 clones; 94% were seen once. The clonotype comes from an adult with an advanced solid tumor such as melanoma, head and neck, liver or kidney cancer. The source was CD4+ or CD8+ T cells sorted from blood, collected in a trial of the OX40 agonist ivuxolimab.

In nucleotides, the CDR3 is TGTGCCAGTAGTACCGGACTAGCGGGAGTACCCTACGAGCAGTACTTC. It yields the protein CASSTGLAGVPYEQYF. The chain employs TRBV19 and TRBJ2-7; 13 nucleotides align to TRBD2. V was pared by 4 bases and J by 2 bases, with 5 bases of the junction left unmatched. The CDR3 totals 16 residues. Germline V CDR1 and CDR2: LNHDA, SQIVND (reference sequence).